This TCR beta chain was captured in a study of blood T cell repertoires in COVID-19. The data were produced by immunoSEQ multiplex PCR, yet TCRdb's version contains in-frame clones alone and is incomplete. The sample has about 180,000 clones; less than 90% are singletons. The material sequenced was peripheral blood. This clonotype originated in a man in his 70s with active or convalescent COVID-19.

CDR3 in amino acids: CASSQDWGQQETQYF. Written as DNA, the CDR3 is TGCGCCAGCAGCCAAGATTGGGGACAACAAGAGACCCAGTACTTC. The chain joins TRBV4-3 to TRBJ2-5; maybe TRBD1 (6 bases). Trimming took 0 bases from V and 2 from J, leaving 10 bases between them. CDR3 length: 15 residues. Germline lookup yields CDR1 LGHNA and CDR2 YSLEER.